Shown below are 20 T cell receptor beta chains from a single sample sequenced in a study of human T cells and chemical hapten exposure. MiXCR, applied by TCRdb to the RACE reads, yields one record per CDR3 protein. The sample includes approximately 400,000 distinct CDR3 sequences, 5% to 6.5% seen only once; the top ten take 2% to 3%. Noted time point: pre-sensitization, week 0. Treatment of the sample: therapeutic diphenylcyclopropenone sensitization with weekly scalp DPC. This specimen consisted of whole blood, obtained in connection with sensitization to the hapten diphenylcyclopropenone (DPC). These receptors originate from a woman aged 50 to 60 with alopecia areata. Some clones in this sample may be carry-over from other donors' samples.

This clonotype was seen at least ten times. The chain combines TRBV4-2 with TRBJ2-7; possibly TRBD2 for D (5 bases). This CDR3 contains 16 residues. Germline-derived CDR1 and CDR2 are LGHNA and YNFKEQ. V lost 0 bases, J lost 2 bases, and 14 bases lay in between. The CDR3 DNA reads TGTGCCAGCAGCCAAGATCAGGCAGGACTCCCCTACGAGCAGTACTTC. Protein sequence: CASSQDQAGLPYEQYF.

Here the CDR3 DNA reads TGTGCCAGCAGTCCCGGACTAGGGAGCACAGATACGCAGTATTTT. Its protein product is CASSPGLGSTDTQYF. V usage is TRBV6-6 and J usage is TRBJ2-3; 7 nucleotides match TRBD2. From germline, CDR1 is MNHNY and CDR2 SVGAGI (reference sequence). V shed 5 bases, J shed 0 bases, and the junction held 5 bases outside the gene matches. The CDR3 is 15 residues long.

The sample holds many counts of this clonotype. The CDR3 coding sequence is TGCGCCAGCAGTGATCCCCGCTGGGACCGACCACATCCAGATACGCAGTATTTT. Amino acid sequence: CASSDPRWDRPHPDTQYF. This sequence joins TRBV10-2 and TRBJ2-3; D tentatively reads TRBD1 or TRBD2 (5 bases each). Germline loops: CDR1 WSHSY, CDR2 SAAADI. The CDR3 length is 18 residues. The V end lost 3 bases, the J end lost 4 bases, and 23 bases lay between the germline ends.

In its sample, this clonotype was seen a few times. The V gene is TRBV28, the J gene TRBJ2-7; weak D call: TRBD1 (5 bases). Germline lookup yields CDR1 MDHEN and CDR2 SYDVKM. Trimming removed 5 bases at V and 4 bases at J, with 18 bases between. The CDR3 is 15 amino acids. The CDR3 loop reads CASSPKHRTKYEQYF. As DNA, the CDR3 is TGTGCCAGCAGTCCCAAACACCGGACAAAGTACGAGCAGTACTTC.

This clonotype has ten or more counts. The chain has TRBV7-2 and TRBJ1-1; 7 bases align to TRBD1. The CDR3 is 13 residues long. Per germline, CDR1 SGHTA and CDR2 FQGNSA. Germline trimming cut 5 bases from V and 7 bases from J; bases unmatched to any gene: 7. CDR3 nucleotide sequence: TGTGCCAGCAGCGAGGGGACAGCGAATGAAGCTTTCTTT. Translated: CASSEGTANEAFF. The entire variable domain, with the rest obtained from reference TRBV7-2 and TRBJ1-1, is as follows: GAGVSQSPSNKVTEKGKDVELRCDPISGHTALYWYRQSLGQGLEFLIYFQGNSAPDKSGLPSDRFSAERTGGSVSTLTIQRTQQEDSAVYLCASSEGTANEAFFGQGTRLTVV.

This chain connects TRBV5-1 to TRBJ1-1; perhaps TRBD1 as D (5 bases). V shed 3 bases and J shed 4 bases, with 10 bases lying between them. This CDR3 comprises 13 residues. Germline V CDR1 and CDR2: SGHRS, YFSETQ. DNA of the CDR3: TGCGCCAGCAGCTGGGACCAGGGCACTGAAGCTTTCTTT. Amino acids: CASSWDQGTEAFF.

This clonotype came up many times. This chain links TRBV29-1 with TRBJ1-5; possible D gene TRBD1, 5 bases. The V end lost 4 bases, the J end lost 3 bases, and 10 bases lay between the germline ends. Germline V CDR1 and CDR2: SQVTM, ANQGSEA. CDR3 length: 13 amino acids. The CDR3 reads CSVGTGSNQPQHF. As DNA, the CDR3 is TGCAGCGTTGGCACAGGTTCCAATCAGCCCCAGCATTTT.

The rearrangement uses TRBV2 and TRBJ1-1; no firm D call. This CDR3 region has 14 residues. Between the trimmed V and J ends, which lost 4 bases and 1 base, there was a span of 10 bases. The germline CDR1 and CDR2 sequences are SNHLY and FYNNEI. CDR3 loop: CASSGERENTEAFF. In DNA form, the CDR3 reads TGTGCCAGCAGTGGGGAGCGGGAGAACACTGAAGCTTTCTTT. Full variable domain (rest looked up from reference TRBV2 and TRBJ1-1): EPEVTQTPSHQVTQMGQEVILRCVPISNHLYFYWYRQILGQKVEFLVSFYNNEISEKSEIFDDQFSVERPDGSNFTLKIRSTKLEDSAMYFCASSGERENTEAFFGQGTRLTVV.

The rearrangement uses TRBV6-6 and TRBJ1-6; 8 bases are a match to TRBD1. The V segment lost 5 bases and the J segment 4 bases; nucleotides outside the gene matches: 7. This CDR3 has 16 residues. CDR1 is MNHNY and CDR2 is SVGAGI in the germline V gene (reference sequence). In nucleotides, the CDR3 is TGTGCCAGCAGTCAAGAACGGACAGGGTATAATTCACCCCTCCACTTT. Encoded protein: CASSQERTGYNSPLHF.

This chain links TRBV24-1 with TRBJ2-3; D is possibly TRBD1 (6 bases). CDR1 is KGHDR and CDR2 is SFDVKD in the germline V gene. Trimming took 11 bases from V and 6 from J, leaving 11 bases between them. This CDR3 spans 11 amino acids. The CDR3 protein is CAIGGQDTQYF. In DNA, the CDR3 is TGTGCCATAGGGGGTCAGGATACGCAGTATTTT.

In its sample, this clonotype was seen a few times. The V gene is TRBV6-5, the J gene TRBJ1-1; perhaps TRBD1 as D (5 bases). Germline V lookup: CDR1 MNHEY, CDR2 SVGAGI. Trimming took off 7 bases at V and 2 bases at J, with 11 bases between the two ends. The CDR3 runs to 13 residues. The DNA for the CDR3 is TGTGCCAGCAAGTATGGGGGAAACACTGAAGCTTTCTTT. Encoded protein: CASKYGGNTEAFF.

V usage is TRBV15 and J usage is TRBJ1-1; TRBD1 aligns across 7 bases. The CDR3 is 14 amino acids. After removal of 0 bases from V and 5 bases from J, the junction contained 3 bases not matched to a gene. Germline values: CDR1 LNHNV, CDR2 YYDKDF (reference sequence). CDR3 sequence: CATSRDRGSTEAFF. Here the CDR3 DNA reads TGTGCCACCAGCAGAGACAGGGGGAGTACTGAAGCTTTCTTT.

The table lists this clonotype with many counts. The CDR3 here is CASSLAGKAEAFF. DNA of the CDR3: TGTGCCAGCAGCTTAGCTGGGAAAGCTGAAGCTTTCTTT. The chain uses TRBV7-2 and TRBJ1-1, with no clear D. The CDR3 is made up of 13 amino acids. Trimming stripped 0 bases from V and 6 bases from J, with 8 bases between. Germline V gene lookup returns CDR1 SGHTA and CDR2 FQGNSA.

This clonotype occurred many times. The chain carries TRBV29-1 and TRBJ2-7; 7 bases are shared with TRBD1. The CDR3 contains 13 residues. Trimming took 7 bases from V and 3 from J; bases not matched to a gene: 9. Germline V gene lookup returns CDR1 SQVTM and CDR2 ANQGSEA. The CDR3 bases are TGCAGCGGGGTTTCAGGGGGTAGCTACGAGCAGTACTTC. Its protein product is CSGVSGGSYEQYF.

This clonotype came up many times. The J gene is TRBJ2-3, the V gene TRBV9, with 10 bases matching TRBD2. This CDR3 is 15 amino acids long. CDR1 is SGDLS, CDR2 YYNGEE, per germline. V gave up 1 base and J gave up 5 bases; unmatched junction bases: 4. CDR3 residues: CASSVLAGDIDTQYF. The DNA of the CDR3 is TGTGCCAGCAGCGTACTAGCGGGGGATATAGATACGCAGTATTTT.

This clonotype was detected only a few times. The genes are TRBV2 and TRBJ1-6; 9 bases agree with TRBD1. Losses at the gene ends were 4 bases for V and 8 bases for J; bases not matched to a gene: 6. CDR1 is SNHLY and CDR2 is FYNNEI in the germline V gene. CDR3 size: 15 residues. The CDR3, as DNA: TGTGCCAGCAGTGCCCGGGGACAGGGTGATTCACCCCTCCACTTT. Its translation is CASSARGQGDSPLHF.

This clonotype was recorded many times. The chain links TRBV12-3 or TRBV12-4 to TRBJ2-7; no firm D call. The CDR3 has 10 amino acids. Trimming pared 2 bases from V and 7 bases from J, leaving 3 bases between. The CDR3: CASSLREQYF. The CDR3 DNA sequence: TGTGCCAGCAGTTTAAGGGAGCAGTACTTC.

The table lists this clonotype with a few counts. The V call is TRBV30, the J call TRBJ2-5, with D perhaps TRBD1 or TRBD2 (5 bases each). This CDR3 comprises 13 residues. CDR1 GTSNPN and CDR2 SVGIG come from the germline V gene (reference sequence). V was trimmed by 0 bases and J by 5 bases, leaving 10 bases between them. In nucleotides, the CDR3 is TGTGCCTGGAGTGTAGGCAGGGAGGAGACCCAGTACTTC. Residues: CAWSVGREETQYF.

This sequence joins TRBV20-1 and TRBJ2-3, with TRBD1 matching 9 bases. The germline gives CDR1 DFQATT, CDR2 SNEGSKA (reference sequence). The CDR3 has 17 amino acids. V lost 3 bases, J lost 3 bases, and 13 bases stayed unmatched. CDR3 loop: CSARSGDRADITDTQYF. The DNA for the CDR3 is TGCAGTGCTAGGAGTGGGGACAGGGCCGATATTACAGATACGCAGTATTTT.

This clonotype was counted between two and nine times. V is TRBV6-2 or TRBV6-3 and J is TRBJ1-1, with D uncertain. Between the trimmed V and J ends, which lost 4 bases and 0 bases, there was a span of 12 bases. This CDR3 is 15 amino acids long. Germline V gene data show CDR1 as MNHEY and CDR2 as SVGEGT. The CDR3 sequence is CASSFSAVMNTEAFF. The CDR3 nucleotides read TGTGCCAGCAGTTTCTCCGCGGTCATGAACACTGAAGCTTTCTTT.